These T cell receptor beta chains were read from a single sample in a study of T cell repertoires in cytomegalovirus infection. Antigens for these TCRs are unknown. TCRdb reprocessed the reads via MiXCR and lists one record per CDR3 protein. The table includes around 310,000 distinct CDR3 sequences, around 29% detected once. This sample comprised cultured PBMCs, obtained from culture after CMV antigen stimulation. Source of these receptors: a human donor in good health (CMV status not recorded). Some clones in this sample may be carry-over from other donors' samples. The CDR3 runs from the conserved cysteine through the conserved F or W. Fields, in order: J gene, V gene, clone size, D gene, CDR3 protein, CDR3 DNA. D genes are given only for firm matches. The size entry is marked missing in some rows and otherwise reads once, few, many or a size class.

>TRBJ2-3|TRBV7-9|NA|NA
CASNGNGRRWTDTQYF
TGTGCCAGCAATGGGAACGGGCGGCGGTGGACAGATACGCAGTATTTT
>TRBJ1-5|TRBV7-9|few|TRBD1
CASSPDSTGGNQPQHF
TGTGCCAGCAGCCCTGATTCGACAGGGGGCAATCAGCCCCAGCATTTT
>TRBJ1-5|TRBV4-1|NA|NA
CASRMEKYSNQPQHF
TGTGCCAGCAGGATGGAGAAATATAGCAATCAGCCCCAGCATTTT
>TRBJ2-1|TRBV12-3/TRBV12-4|few|NA
CASQGRIRTKINEQFF
TGTGCCAGCCAGGGACGTATCAGAACGAAGATCAATGAGCAGTTCTTC
>TRBJ2-4|TRBV20-1|few|NA
CSALQGMAKNIQYF
TGCAGTGCTCTTCAGGGGATGGCCAAAAACATTCAGTACTTC
>TRBJ2-7|TRBV29-1|NA|NA
CSVEDRSSYEQYF
TGCAGCGTTGAAGACCGAAGCTCCTACGAGCAGTACTTC
>TRBJ2-1|TRBV5-4|few|NA
CASSSGQGRNNEQFF
TGTGCCAGCAGCTCAGGGCAGGGTAGGAACAATGAGCAGTTCTTC
>TRBJ2-3|TRBV12-3/TRBV12-4|many|TRBD2
CASSFPGLAGGTGTDTQYF
TGTGCCAGCAGTTTTCCGGGACTAGCGGGAGGTACTGGCACAGATACGCAGTATTTT
>TRBJ1-1|TRBV6-5|NA|NA
CASSEGGGRTEAFF
TGTGCCAGCAGCGAGGGGGGGGGGAGGACTGAAGCTTTCTTT
>TRBJ2-3|TRBV7-3|many|NA
CASSPDWLGKQDTQYF
TGTGCCAGCAGCCCCGACTGGTTAGGGAAACAAGATACGCAGTATTTT
>TRBJ2-7|TRBV7-2|few|TRBD1
CASSVTGLITYEQYF
TGTGCCAGCAGCGTGACAGGGCTTATTACCTACGAGCAGTACTTC
>TRBJ2-3|TRBV9|NA|TRBD1
CASSVESDRRTDTQYF
TGTGCCAGCAGCGTAGAGTCGGACAGGCGCACCGATACGCAGTATTTT
>TRBJ2-1|TRBV5-3|NA|NA
CASSLSGGERYNEQFF
TGTGCCAGCAGCTTGTCGGGGGGCGAACGGTACAATGAGCAGTTCTTC
>TRBJ2-7|TRBV20-1|once|TRBD2
CSARGFSGGYYEQYF
TGCAGTGCTAGAGGTTTTAGCGGGGGGTACTACGAGCAGTACTTC
>TRBJ2-3|TRBV7-2|many|NA
CASSPQGGVADTQYF
TGTGCCAGCAGCCCACAGGGGGGGGTCGCAGATACGCAGTATTTT
>TRBJ2-3|TRBV7-3|NA|NA
CASSFGFTDTQYF
TGTGCCAGCAGCTTCGGCTTCACAGATACGCAGTATTTT
>TRBJ2-7|TRBV28|NA|TRBD1
CASTFHPGQAAYEQYF
TGTGCCAGCACCTTCCATCCGGGACAGGCCGCCTACGAGCAGTACTTC
>TRBJ2-5|TRBV12-3/TRBV12-4|many|TRBD2
CASSPGLAGGLRETQYF
TGTGCCAGCAGTCCCGGACTAGCGGGGGGGCTTCGGGAGACCCAGTACTTC
>TRBJ1-2|TRBV20-1|NA|NA
CSARDPTEKGYTF
TGCAGTGCTAGAGATCCGACAGAAAAGGGCTACACCTTC
>TRBJ1-1|TRBV27|few|NA
CASSPVLINTEAFF
TGTGCCAGCAGCCCCGTCCTAATTAACACTGAAGCTTTCTTT
>TRBJ1-2|TRBV2|NA|NA
CASSVTREGSGYTF
TGTGCCAGCAGTGTCACGAGAGAGGGCAGTGGCTACACCTTC
>TRBJ1-1|TRBV11-1|few|NA
CASSLGGWGATNTEAFF
TGTGCCAGCAGCCTCGGAGGATGGGGGGCGACGAACACTGAAGCTTTCTTT
>TRBJ1-5|TRBV6-8|NA|NA
CASSTGSRTFPQHF
TGTGCCAGCAGCACAGGGTCTAGAACCTTTCCCCAGCATTTT
>TRBJ1-3|TRBV29-1|NA|NA
CSVGGGPSGNTIYF
TGCAGCGTTGGAGGTGGACCCTCTGGAAACACCATATATTTT
>TRBJ2-2|TRBV7-2|many|NA
CASSLGVNTGELFF
TGTGCCAGCAGCCTAGGAGTGAACACCGGGGAGCTGTTTTTT
>TRBJ2-1|TRBV7-2|few|TRBD2
CASSFDGTSAAEFF
TGTGCCAGCAGCTTTGATGGGACTAGCGCCGCGGAGTTCTTC